The T cell receptor (beta chain) under discussion was sequenced for a study of PD-L1 blockade in urothelial cancer (dated by TCRdb to 2016 to 2017). About the full investigation: Therapy was started in 2014 for all patients, and atezolizumab 1,200 mg was administered intravenously every 3 weeks. About 90% of the 29 patients were identified as males with urothelial cancer of bladder origin, and a prior smoking history was reported by 18 of 29 patients. An ECOG performance status of 0 or 1 was recorded for the patients, and 0 to 3 prior chemotherapy regimens had been received by the patients. Blood samples were analyzed at two time points: 3 weeks after treatment start (second dose) and 6 weeks after treatment start. Blood samples gave median yields of around 150,000 T cells and tens of thousands of unique TCRs, along with a median clonality of around 0.075. The study, an exploratory multi-omic analysis, examined somatic, immune and clinical correlates of response to PD-L1 blockade with atezolizumab in urothelial cancer. TCR sequencing covered pretreatment tumor samples and matched, serially collected peripheral blood taken before and after atezolizumab treatment. Durable clinical benefit meant progression-free survival longer than 6 months, and TCR features were also tested against progression-free and overall survival. In the same patients, whole exome sequencing and RNA sequencing of pretreatment tumors were performed in addition to TCR sequencing. Roughly 9 patients reached durable clinical benefit, while fewer than 25 patients did not. Twenty-nine patients had pretreatment blood TCR-seq, some 25 had at least one posttreatment blood collection, and some 25 had tumor TCR-seq.

Regarding this clone: The specificity of this receptor is unknown. There are no base qualities to consult, and no much larger clone falls within one base. The identical CDR3 is also encoded by other nucleotide sequences in the sample.

Broad study findings and their caveats: A pretreatment peripheral blood TCR clonality below the median was linked to improved progression-free and overall survival. At 3 weeks after the start of treatment, tumor-associated TCR clones in peripheral blood had expanded more in patients with durable benefit (n of about 21, p = 0.022). Because of the small sample size (n ≈ 29) and the many exploratory analyses performed, the results are intended to be regarded as hypothesis-generating.

The time point tag for this specimen amounts to: peripheral blood 6 weeks after treatment start. The cohort included 25 to 30 patients with locally advanced or metastatic urothelial carcinoma who were treated at Memorial Sloan Kettering on a trial protocol. Peripheral blood mononuclear cells were collected pretreatment and during treatment, with between 1 and 8 total time points per patient. The Qiagen DNeasy Blood extraction kit was used to purify genomic DNA from total PBMCs and tumor samples. Collected pretreatment and during treatment, PBMCs were isolated and stored as previously described. Synthetic TCR analog templates were spiked into each PCR so that absolute template abundance could be estimated from read counts. The immunoSEQ assay was used to amplify TCRbeta CDR3 regions from genomic DNA with bias-controlled V and J gene primers. Sequencing of rearranged TCRbeta segments was done at approximately 20X coverage. In the source study's methods: Clustering was used to correct sequencing errors, and CDR3s were annotated against IMGT to assign V, D and J genes. Downstream analyses used only productive TCRbeta rearrangements, leaving out any out-of-frame or stop-codon sequences. Clonality was calculated as one minus the Shannon entropy normalized by the log of the number of unique productive sequences. Fisher's exact test with Benjamini-Hochberg correction, at a threshold of adjusted p below 0.01, was used to find clones that differed between time points or between blood and tumor. TCRdb retrieved this table from immuneACCESS and kept in-frame rearrangements only. Not all clones are present; in checked studies, unresolved V genes account for under half, and no reason is known for the remainder. V and J calls and clone size follow that table, whereas D and trimming were derived from the DNA. In all, the sample holds about 30,000 clones, and over 60% of those were seen once. Of the sample, around 3.3% is held by the ten largest clones.

The CDR3 numbers 14 residues from cysteine through phenylalanine. CDR3 DNA only is kept here, 42 bases in frame from base 1. CDR1 and CDR2 are drawn from the germline V gene: LGHNT, FRNRAP. Trimming takes 1 base off V and 5 bases off J; junction bases not matched to a gene: 2. The V gene is TRBV12-5 and the J gene is TRBJ2-7, and 10 junctional nucleotides match TRBD1. This material consisted of PBMCs, taken around atezolizumab (anti-PD-L1) treatment. The source of this sequence is a man between 65 and 85 years old with urothelial cancer. The CDR3 region has the sequence CASGLGQGANEQYF. The DNA sequence follows: TGTGCTAGTGGTTTGGGACAGGGGGCTAACGAGCAGTACTTC.